Below, 8 T cell receptor beta chains from the same sample are listed, as sequenced in a study of OX40 agonist ivuxolimab in advanced cancers. The library was obtained by the immunoSEQ multiplex PCR assay. In its TCRdb copy, this immuneACCESS table keeps in-frame sequences only and misses some clones. Where compared with another copy, unresolved V genes explain less than half of these, and the others have no known cause. The sample table lists fewer than 65,000 clones, about 87% of them with a count of one. The ten largest clones add up to 5% to 5.5% of the sample. Sequenced here: CD4+ or CD8+ T cells sorted from blood, sampled in a trial of the OX40 agonist ivuxolimab. These receptors all come from an adult with an advanced solid tumor such as melanoma, head and neck, liver or kidney cancer.

V usage is TRBV6-5 and J usage is TRBJ2-7, with D perhaps TRBD2 (5 bases). Germline V gives CDR1 MNHEY, CDR2 SVGAGI. V was trimmed by 2 bases and J by 5 bases, leaving 10 bases between them. This CDR3 region has 13 residues. The CDR3 DNA is TGTGCCAGCAGTTACCCAGGACTCCACGAGCAGTACTTC. Protein sequence: CASSYPGLHEQYF.

The rearrangement uses TRBV28 and TRBJ2-3; 7 bases map to TRBD1. CDR3 length: 15 residues. CDR1 MDHEN and CDR2 SYDVKM come from the germline V gene. V lost 4 bases to trimming and J lost 1 base; unmatched junction nucleotides: 5. CDR3 protein: CASSSYRGGTDTQYF. The CDR3 DNA is TGTGCCAGCAGTTCCTACAGGGGCGGCACAGATACGCAGTATTTT.

Remarks on this clone: Germline is not matched at one junction end, which may reflect a read error. This rearrangement joins TRBV28 to TRBJ2-2; TRBD1 is a possible D gene (6 bases). Germline V gene lookup returns CDR1 MDHEN and CDR2 SYDVKM. CDR3 length: 17 residues. In nucleotides, the CDR3 is TGTGCCAACAGTCCCCGTCGCAGGGGTTTGTCCACCGGGGAGCTGTTTTTT. Protein sequence: CANSPRRRGLSTGELFF.

This sequence joins TRBV6-5 and TRBJ1-1; tentatively, D is TRBD1 (6 bases). The germline V and J ends were trimmed by 8 bases and 8 bases, with 12 bases remaining between them. The germline V gene has CDR1 MNHEY and CDR2 SVGAGI. The CDR3 runs 11 residues. CDR3: CASSGGREAFF. DNA for the CDR3: TGTGCCAGCTCTGGGGGGCGGGAAGCTTTCTTT.

V usage is TRBV29-1 and J usage is TRBJ2-7, with TRBD1 matching 8 bases. The CDR3 has 16 amino acids. The germline V gene encodes CDR1 SQVTM and CDR2 ANQGSEA. Germline trimming cut 1 base from V and 2 bases from J; bases unmatched to any gene: 10. CDR3 sequence: CSVEGADRDPPYEQYF. CDR3 DNA: TGCAGCGTTGAAGGGGCGGACAGGGACCCTCCCTACGAGCAGTACTTC.

This rearrangement joins TRBV5-5 to TRBJ2-5; no reliable D call. Per germline, CDR1 SGHKS and CDR2 YYEKEE (reference sequence). The CDR3 runs to 11 residues. Trimming cost V 1 base and J 5 bases, with 3 bases left between them. CDR3 protein: CASSLSETQYF. For the CDR3, the DNA is TGTGCCAGCAGCTTGTCGGAGACCCAGTACTTC.

The chain recombines TRBV4-2 with TRBJ1-2; TRBD1 matches 8 bases. The CDR3 has 14 residues. Germline loops: CDR1 LGHNA, CDR2 YNFKEQ. The V gene end was trimmed by 1 base and the J gene end by 8 bases; junction bases not matched to a gene: 6. This CDR3 is CASSQAGGAEGYTF. CDR3 DNA: TGTGCCAGCAGCCAAGCAGGGGGCGCGGAGGGCTACACCTTC.

The chain is built from TRBV4-2 and TRBJ2-7; 8 nucleotides agree with TRBD2. V lost 5 bases to trimming and J lost 2 bases; unmatched junction nucleotides: 8. This CDR3 contains 15 residues. Germline V gene lookup returns CDR1 LGHNA and CDR2 YNFKEQ. In nucleotides, the CDR3 is TGTGCCAGCAGCTTGCTTATTAGCGGGACCTACGAGCAGTACTTC. This codes for CASSLLISGTYEQYF.